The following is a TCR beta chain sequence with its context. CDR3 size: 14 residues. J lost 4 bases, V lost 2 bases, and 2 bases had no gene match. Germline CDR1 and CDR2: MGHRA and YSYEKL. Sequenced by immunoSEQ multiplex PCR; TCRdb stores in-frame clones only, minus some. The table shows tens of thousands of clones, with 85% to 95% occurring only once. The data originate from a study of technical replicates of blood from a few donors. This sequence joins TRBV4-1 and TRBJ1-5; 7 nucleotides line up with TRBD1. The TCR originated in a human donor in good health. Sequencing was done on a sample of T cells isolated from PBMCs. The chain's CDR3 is CASSQIQGNQPQHF. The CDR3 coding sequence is TGCGCCAGCAGCCAAATACAGGGGAATCAGCCCCAGCATTTT.